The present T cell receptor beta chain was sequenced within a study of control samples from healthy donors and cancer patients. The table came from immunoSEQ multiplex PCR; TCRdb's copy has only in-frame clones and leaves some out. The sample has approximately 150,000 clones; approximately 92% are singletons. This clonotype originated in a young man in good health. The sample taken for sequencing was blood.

The CDR3 nucleotides are TGTGCCAGCAGCGTAGGTGTAGGGCCAGGGGCCACTGAAGCTTTCTTT. It is translated as CASSVGVGPGATEAFF. This rearrangement joins TRBV9 to TRBJ1-1; TRBD1 might be the D (6 bases). The CDR3 runs 16 residues. Germline CDR1 reads SGDLS; CDR2 reads YYNGEE. Trimming took 0 bases from V and 4 from J, leaving 16 bases between them.